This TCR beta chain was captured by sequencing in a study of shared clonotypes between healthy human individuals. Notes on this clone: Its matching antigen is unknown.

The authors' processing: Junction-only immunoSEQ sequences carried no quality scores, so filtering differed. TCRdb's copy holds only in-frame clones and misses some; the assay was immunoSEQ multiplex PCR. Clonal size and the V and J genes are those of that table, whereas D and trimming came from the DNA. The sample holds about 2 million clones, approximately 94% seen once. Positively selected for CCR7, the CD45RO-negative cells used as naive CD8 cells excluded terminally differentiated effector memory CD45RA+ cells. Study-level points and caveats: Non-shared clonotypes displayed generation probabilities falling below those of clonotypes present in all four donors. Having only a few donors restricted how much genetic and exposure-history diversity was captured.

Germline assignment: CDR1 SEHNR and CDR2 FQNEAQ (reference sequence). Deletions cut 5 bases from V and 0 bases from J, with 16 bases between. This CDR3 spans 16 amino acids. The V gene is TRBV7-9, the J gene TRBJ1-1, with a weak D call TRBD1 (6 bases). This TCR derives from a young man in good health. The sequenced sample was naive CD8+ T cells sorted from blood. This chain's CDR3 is CASSDLGQSMNTEAFF. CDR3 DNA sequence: TGTGCCAGCAGCGACTTAGGACAGAGCATGAACACTGAAGCTTTCTTT. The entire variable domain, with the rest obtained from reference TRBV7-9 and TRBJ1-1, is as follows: DTGVSQNPRHKITKRGQNVTFRCDPISEHNRLYWYRQTLGQGPEFLTYFQNEAQLEKSRLLSDRFSAERPKGSFSTLEIQRTEQGDSAMYLCASSDLGQSMNTEAFFGQGTRLTVV.